This T cell receptor (beta chain) was sequenced for a study of blood T cells in healthy people across ages. About this clonotype: Its antigen is not identified.

A sample-barcoded 5' primer and a J-beta primer mix were used in a second PCR of roughly 7 to 11 cycles. TCRdb passed the 5' RACE reads through MiXCR, listing each CDR3 protein once. The table lists hundreds of thousands of distinct CDR3 sequences, 40% to 50% of them singletons. Study-wide findings and caveats: Strongly correlated with naive T cell percentage was TCR beta diversity.

This CDR3 has 18 amino acids. The V gene end was trimmed by 0 bases and the J gene end by 4 bases; junction bases not matched to a gene: 9. Per the germline V gene, CDR1 is MNHEY and CDR2 is SVGAGI. The V gene is TRBV6-5, the J gene TRBJ2-1; 10 bases match TRBD2. The source is a man aged 55-75 years in good health. Source material: blood. CDR3 bases: TGTGCCAGCAGTTACTCGTTAGATACTAGCGGGGCGTACAATGAGCAGTTCTTC. It yields the protein CASSYSLDTSGAYNEQFF.